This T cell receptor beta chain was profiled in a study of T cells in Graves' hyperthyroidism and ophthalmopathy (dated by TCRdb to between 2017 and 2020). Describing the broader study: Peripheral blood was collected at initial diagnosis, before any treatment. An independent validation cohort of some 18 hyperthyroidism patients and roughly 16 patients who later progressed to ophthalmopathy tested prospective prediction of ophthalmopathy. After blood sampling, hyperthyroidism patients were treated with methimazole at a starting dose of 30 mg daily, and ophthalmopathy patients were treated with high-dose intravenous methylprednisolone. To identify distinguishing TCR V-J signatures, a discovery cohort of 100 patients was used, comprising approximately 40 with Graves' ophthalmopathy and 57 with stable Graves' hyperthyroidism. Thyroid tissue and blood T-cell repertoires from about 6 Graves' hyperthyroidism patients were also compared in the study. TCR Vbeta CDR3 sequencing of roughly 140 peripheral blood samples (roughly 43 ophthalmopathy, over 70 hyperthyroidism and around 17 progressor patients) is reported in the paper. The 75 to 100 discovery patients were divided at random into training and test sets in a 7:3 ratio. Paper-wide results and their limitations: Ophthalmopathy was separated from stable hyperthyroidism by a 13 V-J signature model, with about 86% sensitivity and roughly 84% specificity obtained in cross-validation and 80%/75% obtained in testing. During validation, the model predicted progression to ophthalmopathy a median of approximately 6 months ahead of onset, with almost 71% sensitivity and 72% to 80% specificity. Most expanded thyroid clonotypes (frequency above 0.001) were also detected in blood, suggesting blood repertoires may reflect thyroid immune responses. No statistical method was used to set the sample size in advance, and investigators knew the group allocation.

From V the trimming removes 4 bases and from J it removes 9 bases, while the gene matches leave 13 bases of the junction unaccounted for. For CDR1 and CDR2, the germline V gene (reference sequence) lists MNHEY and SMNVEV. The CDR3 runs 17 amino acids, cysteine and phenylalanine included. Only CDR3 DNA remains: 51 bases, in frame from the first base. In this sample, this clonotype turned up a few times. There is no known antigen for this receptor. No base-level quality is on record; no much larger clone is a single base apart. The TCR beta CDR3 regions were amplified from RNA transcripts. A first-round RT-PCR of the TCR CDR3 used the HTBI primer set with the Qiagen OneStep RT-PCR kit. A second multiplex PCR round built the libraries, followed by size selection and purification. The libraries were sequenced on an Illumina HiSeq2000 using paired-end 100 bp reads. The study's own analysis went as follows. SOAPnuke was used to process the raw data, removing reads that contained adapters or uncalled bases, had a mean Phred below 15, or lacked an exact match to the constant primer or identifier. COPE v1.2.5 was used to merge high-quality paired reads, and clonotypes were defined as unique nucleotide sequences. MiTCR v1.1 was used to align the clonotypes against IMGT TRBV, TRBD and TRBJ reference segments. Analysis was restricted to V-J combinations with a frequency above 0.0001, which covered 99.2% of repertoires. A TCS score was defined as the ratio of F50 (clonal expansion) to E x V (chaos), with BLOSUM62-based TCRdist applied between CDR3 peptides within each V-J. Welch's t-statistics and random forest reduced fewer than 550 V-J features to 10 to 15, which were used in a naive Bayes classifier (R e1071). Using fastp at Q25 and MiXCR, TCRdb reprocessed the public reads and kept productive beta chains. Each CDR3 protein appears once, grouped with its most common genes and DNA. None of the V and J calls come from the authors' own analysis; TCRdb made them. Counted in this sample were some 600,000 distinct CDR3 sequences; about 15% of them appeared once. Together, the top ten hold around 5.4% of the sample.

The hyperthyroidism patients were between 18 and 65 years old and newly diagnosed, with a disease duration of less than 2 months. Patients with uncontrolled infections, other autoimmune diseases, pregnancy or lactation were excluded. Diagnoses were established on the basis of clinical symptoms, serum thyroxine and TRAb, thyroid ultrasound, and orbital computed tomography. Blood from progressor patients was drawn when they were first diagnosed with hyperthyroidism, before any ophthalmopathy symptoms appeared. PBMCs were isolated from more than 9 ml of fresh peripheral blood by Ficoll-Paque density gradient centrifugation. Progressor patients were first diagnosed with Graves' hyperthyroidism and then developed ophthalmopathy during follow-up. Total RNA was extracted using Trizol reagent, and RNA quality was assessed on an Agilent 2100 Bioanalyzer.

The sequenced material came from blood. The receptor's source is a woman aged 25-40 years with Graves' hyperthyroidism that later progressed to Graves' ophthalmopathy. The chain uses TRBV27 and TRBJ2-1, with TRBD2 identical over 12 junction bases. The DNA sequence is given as TGTGCCAGCAGTTCCACTCCCCTAGCGGGAGGGCCTAGTGAGCAGTTCTTC. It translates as CASSSTPLAGGPSEQFF.